The entry that follows covers one T cell receptor beta chain sequence. This clonotype came up a few times. This clone's antigen is unknown. No clone much larger than this one lies a single base away; base qualities are absent. Library prep was done by RT-PCR. The data were produced on an Illumina HiSeq 2500. The public sequencing data were trimmed at Q25 with fastp and processed into clonotypes with MiXCR by TCRdb, which kept only in-frame beta chains. Rows with one shared CDR3 protein collapse into an entry with the most common genes and DNA. The table for this sample lists around 500,000 distinct CDR3 sequences; approximately 11% of them were counted only once. The leading ten clones occupy roughly 12% of the sample. The meaning of the sample's time point label: 45 days after influenza vaccine administration. Deletion took 4 bases off V and 1 base off J, with a span of 7 bases between the germline ends. For CDR1 and CDR2, the germline V gene lists SQVTM and ANQGSEA. There are 13 amino acids in the CDR3, from cysteine to phenylalanine inclusive. The DNA shown is the 39-base CDR3, in frame from base 1.

These data originate in a study of response to subunit inactivated influenza vaccine (dated by TCRdb to between 2017 and 2018). Concerning the study at large: To follow how T cells responded to a trivalent subunit inactivated influenza vaccine, the researchers relied on deep quantitative profiling of the T cell receptor repertoire.

The paper as a whole reports these results and caveats: The authors proposed that each seasonal influenza vaccination may bring in only a limited number of new T cells.

This clonotype was obtained from a man aged 45 to 65 who received an inactivated influenza vaccine. Donor details come from another sample of the same person, matched by shared clones. The starting material was PBMCs from blood, obtained about 40 days after vaccination. The V and J genes are TRBV29-1 and TRBJ2-2; the D gene lacks a confident call. The nucleotide sequence is TGCAGCGTTGCGCACGGGAACACCGGGGAGCTGTTTTTT. This is translated as CSVAHGNTGELFF.